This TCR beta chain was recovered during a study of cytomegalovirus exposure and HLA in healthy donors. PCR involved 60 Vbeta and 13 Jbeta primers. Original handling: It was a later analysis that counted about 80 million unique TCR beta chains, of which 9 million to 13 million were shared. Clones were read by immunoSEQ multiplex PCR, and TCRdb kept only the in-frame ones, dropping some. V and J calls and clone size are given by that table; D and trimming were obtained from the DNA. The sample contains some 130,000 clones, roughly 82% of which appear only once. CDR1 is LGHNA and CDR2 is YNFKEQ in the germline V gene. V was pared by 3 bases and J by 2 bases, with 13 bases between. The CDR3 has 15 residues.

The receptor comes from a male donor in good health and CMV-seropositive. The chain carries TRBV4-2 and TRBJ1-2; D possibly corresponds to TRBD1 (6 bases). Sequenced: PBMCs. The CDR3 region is CASSQTGTLNYGYTF. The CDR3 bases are TGTGCCAGCAGCCAGACCGGGACACTCAACTATGGCTACACCTTC.